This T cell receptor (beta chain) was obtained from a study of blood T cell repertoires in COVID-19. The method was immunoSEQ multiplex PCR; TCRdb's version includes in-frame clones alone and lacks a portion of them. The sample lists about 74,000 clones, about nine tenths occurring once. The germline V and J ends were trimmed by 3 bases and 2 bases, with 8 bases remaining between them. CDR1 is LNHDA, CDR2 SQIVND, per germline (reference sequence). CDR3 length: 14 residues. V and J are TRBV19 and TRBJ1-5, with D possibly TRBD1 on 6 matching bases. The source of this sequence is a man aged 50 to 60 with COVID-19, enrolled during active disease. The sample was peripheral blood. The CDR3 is CASSIRQGNQPQHF. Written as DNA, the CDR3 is TGTGCCAGTAGTATCAGACAGGGCAATCAGCCCCAGCATTTT.